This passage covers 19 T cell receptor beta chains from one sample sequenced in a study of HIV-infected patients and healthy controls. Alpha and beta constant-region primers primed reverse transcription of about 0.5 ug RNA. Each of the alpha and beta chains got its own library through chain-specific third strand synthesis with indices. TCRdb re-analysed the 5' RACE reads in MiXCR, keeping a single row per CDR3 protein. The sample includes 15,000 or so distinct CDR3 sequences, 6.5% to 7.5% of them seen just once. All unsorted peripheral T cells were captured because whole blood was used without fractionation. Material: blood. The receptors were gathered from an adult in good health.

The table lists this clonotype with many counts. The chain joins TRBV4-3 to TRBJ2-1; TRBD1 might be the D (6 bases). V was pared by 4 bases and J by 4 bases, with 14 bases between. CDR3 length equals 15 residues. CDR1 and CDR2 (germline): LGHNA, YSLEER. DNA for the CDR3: TGCGCCAGCAGCCCTTTGACAGGCGGGTACAATGAGCAGTTCTTC. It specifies CASSPLTGGYNEQFF.

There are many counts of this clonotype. CDR3 region: CATSGSGTGYNEQFF. The CDR3 coding sequence is TGTGCCACCAGTGGGTCCGGGACCGGATACAATGAGCAGTTCTTC. The V gene is TRBV24-1, the J gene TRBJ2-1; the D gene could be TRBD1 or TRBD2 (5 bases each). The CDR3 sequence is 15 residues long. Trimming left V 5 bases short and J 4 bases short, with 14 bases between. The germline gives CDR1 KGHDR, CDR2 SFDVKD.

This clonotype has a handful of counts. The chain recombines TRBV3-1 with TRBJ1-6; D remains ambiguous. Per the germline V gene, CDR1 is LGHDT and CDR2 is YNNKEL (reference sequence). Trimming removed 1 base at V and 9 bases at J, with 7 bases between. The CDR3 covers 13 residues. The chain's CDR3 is CASSQGSSSPLHF. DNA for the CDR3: TGTGCCAGCAGCCAAGGGTCTAGTTCACCCCTCCACTTT.

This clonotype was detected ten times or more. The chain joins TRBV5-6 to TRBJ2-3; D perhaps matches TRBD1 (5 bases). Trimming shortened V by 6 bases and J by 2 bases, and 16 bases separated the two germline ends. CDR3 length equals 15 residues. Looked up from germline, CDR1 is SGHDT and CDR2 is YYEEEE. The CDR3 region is CASTPGFGATDTQYF. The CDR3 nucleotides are TGTGCCAGCACCCCGGGCTTTGGGGCCACAGATACGCAGTATTTT.

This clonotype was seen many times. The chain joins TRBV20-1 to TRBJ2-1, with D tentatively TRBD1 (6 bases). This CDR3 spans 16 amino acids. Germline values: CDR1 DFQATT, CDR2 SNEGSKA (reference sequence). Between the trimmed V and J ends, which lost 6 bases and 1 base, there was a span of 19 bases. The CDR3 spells CSAPQGGQKSYNEQFF. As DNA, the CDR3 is TGCAGTGCCCCCCAAGGGGGTCAGAAGTCCTACAATGAGCAGTTCTTC.

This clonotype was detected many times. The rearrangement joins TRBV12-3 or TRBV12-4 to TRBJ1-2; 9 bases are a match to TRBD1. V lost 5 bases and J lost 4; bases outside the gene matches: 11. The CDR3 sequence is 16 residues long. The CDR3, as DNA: TGTGCCAGCAGTCCTATCTCGGGACAGGGCGCCTATGGCTACACCTTC. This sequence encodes CASSPISGQGAYGYTF.

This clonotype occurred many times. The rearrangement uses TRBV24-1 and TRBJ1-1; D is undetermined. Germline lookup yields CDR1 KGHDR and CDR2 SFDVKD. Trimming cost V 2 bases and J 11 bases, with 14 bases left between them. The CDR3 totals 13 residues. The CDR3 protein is CATSDSRATGAFF. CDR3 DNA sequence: TGTGCCACCAGTGATTCCCGGGCCACCGGGGCTTTCTTT.

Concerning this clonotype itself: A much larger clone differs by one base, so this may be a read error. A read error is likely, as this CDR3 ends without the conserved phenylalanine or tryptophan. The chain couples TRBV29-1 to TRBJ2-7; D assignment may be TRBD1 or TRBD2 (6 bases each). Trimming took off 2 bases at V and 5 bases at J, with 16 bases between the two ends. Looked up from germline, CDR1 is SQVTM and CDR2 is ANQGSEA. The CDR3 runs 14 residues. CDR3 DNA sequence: TGCAGCGTTGAAAGGGGCAGGGGAGGCCACGAGCAGTACCTC. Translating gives CSVERGRGGHEQYL.

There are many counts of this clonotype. This CDR3 reads CAISAGTSGRAQEYF. As DNA, the CDR3 is TGTGCCATCAGTGCCGGGACTAGCGGGAGGGCCCAAGAGTATTTT. The rearrangement links TRBV10-3 to TRBJ2-3; 16 bases are a match to TRBD2. Germline CDR1 reads ENHRY; CDR2 reads SYGVKD. The CDR3 runs 15 residues. After removal of 4 bases from V and 13 bases from J, the junction contained 8 bases not matched to a gene.

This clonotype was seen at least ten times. This CDR3 is CASSSTGTALYTQYF. CDR3 nucleotides: TGTGCCAGCAGCTCGACCGGGACAGCGCTATATACGCAGTATTTT. This chain uses TRBV7-2 with TRBJ2-3; 7 bases fit TRBD1. The J segment lost 7 bases and the V segment lost 4 bases, leaving 11 bases of the junction unmatched. This CDR3 region has 15 residues. Germline assignment: CDR1 SGHTA and CDR2 FQGNSA.

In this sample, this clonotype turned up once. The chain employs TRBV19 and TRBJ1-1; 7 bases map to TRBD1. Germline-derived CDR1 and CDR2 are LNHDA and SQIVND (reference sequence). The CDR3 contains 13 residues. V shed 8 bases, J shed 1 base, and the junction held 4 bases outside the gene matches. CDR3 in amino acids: CASEDRENTEAFF. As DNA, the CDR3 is TGTGCCAGTGAAGACAGGGAGAACACTGAAGCTTTCTTT.

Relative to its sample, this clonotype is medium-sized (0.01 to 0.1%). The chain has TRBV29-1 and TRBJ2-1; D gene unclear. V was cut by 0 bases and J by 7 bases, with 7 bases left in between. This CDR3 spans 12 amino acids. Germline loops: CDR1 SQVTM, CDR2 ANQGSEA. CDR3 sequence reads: CSVEDGWNEQFF. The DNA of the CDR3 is TGCAGCGTTGAAGATGGATGGAATGAGCAGTTCTTC.

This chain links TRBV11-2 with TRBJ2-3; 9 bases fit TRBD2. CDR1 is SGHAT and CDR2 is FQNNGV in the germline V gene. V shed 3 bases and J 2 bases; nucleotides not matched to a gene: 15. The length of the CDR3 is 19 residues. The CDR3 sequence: CASSFDRVRAGGPTDTQYF. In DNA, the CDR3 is TGTGCCAGCAGCTTCGACAGGGTGCGAGCGGGGGGTCCCACAGATACGCAGTATTTT.

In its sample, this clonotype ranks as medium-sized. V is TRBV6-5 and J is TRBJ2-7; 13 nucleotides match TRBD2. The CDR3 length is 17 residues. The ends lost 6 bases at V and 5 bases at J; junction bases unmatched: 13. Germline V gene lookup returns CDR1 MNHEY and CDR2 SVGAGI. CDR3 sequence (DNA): TGTGCCAGCAGACCCGGGACTAGCGGGATGATTGGAAACGAGCAGTACTTC. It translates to CASRPGTSGMIGNEQYF.

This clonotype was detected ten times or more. The CDR3 DNA sequence: TGTGCCAGCAGCCCCACAGGGGGACGGGACGAGCAGTACTTC. It yields the protein CASSPTGGRDEQYF. The V call is TRBV4-2, the J call TRBJ2-7; 8 bases agree with TRBD1. This CDR3 region has 14 residues. With V trimmed by 4 bases and J by 5 bases, 7 bases remained unmatched. Germline assignment: CDR1 LGHNA and CDR2 YNFKEQ.

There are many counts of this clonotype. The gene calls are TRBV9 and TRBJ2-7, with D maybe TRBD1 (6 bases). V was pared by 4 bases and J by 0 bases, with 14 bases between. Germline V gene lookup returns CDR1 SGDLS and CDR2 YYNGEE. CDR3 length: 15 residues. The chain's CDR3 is CASSPRTAASYEQYF. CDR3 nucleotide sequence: TGTGCCAGCAGCCCTCGGACAGCGGCCTCCTACGAGCAGTACTTC.

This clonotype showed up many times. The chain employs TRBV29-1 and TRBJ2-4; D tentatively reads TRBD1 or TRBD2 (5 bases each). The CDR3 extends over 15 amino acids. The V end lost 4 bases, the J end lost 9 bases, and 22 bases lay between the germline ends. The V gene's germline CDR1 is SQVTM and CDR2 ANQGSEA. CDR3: CSVGVQGGFGAIQYF. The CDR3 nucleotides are TGCAGCGTTGGAGTGCAGGGTGGATTCGGGGCCATTCAGTACTTC.

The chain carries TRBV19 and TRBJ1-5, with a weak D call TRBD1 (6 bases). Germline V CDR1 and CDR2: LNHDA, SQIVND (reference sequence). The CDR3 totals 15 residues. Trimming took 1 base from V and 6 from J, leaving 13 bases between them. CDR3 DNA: TGTGCCAGTAGTATAGTAAAGGGGGAAGCTCAGCCCCAGCATTTT. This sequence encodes CASSIVKGEAQPQHF.

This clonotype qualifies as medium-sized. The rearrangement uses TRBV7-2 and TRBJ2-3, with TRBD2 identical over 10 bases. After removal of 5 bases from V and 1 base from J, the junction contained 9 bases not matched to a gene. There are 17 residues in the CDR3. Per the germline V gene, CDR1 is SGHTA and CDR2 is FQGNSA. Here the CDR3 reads CASSPPGTSVGTDTQYF. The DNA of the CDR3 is TGTGCCAGCAGCCCACCAGGGACTAGCGTCGGCACAGATACGCAGTATTTT.